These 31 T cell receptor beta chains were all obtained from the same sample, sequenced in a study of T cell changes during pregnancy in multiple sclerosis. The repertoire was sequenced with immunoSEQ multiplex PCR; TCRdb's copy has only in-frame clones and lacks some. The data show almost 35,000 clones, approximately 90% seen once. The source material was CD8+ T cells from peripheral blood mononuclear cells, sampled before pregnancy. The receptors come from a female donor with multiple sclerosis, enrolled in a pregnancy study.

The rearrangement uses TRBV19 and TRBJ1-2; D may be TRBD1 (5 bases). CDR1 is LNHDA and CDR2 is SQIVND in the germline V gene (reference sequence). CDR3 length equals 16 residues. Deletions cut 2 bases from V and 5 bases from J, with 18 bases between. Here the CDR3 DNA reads TGTGCCAGTAGTATACCCCGAAGGGGAAAAGGATATGGCTACACCTTC. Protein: CASSIPRRGKGYGYTF.

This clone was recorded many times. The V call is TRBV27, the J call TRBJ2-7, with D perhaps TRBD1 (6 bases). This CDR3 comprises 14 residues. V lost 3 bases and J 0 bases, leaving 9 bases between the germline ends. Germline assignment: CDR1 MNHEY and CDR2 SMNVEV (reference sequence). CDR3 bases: TGTGCCAGCAGTTTTACAGGGAGCTCCTACGAGCAGTACTTC. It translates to CASSFTGSSYEQYF.

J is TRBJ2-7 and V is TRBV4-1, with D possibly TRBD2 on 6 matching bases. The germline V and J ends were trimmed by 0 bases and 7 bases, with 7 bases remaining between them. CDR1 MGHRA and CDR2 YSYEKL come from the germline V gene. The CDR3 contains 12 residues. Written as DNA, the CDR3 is TGCGCCAGCAGCCAAGACGGAGGGGAGCAGTACTTC. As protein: CASSQDGGEQYF.

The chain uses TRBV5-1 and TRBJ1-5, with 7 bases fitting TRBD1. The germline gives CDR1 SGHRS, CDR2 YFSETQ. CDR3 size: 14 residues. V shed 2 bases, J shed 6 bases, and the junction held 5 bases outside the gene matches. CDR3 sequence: CASSLAGGGQPQHF. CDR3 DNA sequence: TGCGCCAGCAGCTTAGCAGGGGGAGGTCAGCCCCAGCATTTT.

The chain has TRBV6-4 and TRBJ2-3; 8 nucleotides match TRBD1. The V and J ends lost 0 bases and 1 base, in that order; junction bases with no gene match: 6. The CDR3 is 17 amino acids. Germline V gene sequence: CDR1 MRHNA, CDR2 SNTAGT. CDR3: CASSDSDQGAGTDTQYF. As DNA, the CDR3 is TGTGCCAGCAGTGACTCCGATCAGGGGGCGGGCACAGATACGCAGTATTTT.

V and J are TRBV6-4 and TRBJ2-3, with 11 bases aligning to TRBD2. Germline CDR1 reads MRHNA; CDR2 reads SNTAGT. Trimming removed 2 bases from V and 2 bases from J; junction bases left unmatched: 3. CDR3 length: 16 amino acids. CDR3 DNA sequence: TGTGCCAGCAGTGACACTAGCGGGGGCCTCACAGATACGCAGTATTTT. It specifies CASSDTSGGLTDTQYF.

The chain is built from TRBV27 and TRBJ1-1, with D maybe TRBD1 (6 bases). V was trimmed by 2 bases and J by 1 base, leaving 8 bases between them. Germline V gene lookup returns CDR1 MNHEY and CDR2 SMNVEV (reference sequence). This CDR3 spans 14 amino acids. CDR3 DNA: TGTGCCAGCAGTTTAGACAGGTGGAACACTGAAGCTTTCTTT. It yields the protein CASSLDRWNTEAFF.

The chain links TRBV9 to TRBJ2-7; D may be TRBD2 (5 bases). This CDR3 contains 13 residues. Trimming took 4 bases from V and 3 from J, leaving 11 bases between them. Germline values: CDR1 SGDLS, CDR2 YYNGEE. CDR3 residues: CASSPKEGYEQYF. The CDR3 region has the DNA TGTGCCAGCAGCCCTAAAGAGGGCTACGAGCAGTACTTC.

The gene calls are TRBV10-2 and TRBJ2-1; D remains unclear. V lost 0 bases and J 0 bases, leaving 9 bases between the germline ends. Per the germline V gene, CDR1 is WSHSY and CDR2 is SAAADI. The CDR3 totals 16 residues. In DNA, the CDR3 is TGCGCCAGCAGTGAGTCCGGGTACATCTCCTACAATGAGCAGTTCTTC. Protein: CASSESGYISYNEQFF.

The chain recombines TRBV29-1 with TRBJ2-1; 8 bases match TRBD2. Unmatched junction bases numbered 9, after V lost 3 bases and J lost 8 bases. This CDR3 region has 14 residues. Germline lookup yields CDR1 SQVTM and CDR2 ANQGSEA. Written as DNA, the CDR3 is TGCAGCGTTGAGTCTTACGGGGGGGCATATGAGCAGTTCTTC. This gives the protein CSVESYGGAYEQFF.

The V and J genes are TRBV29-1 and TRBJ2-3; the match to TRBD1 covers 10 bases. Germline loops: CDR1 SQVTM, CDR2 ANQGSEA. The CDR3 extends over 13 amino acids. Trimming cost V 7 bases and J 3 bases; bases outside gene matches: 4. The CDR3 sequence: CSARTGGTDTQYF. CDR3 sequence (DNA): TGCAGCGCCAGGACAGGGGGGACAGATACGCAGTATTTT.

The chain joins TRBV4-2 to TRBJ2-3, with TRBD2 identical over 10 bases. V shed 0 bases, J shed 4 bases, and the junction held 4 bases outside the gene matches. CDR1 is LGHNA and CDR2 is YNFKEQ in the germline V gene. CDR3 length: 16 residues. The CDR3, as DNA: TGTGCCAGCAGCCAAGATTCCAGCGGGGGGGCAGATACGCAGTATTTT. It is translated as CASSQDSSGGADTQYF.

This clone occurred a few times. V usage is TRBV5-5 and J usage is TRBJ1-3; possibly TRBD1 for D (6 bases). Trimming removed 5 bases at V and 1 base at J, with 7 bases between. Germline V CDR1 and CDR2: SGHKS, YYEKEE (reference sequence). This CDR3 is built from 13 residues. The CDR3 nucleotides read TGTGCCAGCAGACAGGGATCTGGAAACACCATATATTTT. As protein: CASRQGSGNTIYF.

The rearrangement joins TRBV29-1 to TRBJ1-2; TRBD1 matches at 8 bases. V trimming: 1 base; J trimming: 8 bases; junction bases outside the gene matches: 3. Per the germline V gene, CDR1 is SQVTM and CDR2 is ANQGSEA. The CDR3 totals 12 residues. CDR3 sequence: CSVEGPGGGYTF. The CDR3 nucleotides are TGCAGCGTTGAAGGGCCAGGGGGCGGCTACACCTTC.

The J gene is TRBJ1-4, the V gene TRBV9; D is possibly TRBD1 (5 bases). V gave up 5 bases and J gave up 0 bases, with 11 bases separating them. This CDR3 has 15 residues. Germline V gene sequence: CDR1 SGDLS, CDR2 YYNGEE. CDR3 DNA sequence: TGTGCCAGCAGTGCTAGGGGTTCAACTAATGAAAAACTGTTTTTT. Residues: CASSARGSTNEKLFF.

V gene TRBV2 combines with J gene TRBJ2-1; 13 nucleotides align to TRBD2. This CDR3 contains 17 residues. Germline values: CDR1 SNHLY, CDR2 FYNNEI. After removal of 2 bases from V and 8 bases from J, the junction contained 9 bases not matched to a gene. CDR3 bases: TGTGCCAGCAGTGAACTCCTCACTAGCGGGAGGGCCGATGAGCAGTTCTTC. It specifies CASSELLTSGRADEQFF.

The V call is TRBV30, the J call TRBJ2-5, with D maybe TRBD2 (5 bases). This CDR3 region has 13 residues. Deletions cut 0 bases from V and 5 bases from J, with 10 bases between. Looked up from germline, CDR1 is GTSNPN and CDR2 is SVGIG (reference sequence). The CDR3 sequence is CAWSVRGLETQYF. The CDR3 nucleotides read TGTGCCTGGAGTGTACGAGGGTTGGAGACCCAGTACTTC. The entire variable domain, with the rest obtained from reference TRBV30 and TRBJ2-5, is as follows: SQTIHQWPATLVQPVGSPLSLECTVEGTSNPNLYWYRQAAGRGLQLLFYSVGIGQISSEVPQNLSASRPQDRQFILSSKKLLLSDSGFYLCAWSVRGLETQYFGPGTRLLVL.

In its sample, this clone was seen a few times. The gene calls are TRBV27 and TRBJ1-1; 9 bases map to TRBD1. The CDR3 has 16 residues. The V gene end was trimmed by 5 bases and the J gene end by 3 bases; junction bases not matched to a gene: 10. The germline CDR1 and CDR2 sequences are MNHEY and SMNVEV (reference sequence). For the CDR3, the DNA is TGTGCCAGCAGTCCGGACAGGGGACGGTCCTACACTGAAGCTTTCTTT. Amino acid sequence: CASSPDRGRSYTEAFF.

This CDR3 reads CASSLAGARVDQPQHF. CDR3 nucleotide sequence: TGTGCCAGCAGCTTAGCGGGGGCTCGGGTAGATCAGCCCCAGCATTTT. V and J are TRBV7-8 and TRBJ1-5; weak D call: TRBD1 (6 bases). The CDR3 extends over 16 amino acids. V was cut by 0 bases and J by 5 bases, with 14 bases left in between. The germline gives CDR1 SGHVS, CDR2 FQNEAQ. The full variable domain, with the rest looked up from reference TRBV7-8 and TRBJ1-5, is GAGVSQSPRYKVAKRGQDVALRCDPISGHVSLFWYQQALGQGPEFLTYFQNEAQLDKSGLPSDRFFAERPEGSVSTLKIQRTQQEDSAVYLCASSLAGARVDQPQHFGDGTRLSIL.

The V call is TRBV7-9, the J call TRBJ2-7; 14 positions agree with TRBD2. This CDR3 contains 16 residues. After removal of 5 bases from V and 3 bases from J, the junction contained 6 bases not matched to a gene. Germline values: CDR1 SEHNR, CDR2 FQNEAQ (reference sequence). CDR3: CASSARGLAGVYEQYF. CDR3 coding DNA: TGTGCCAGCAGCGCGAGGGGACTAGCGGGGGTCTACGAGCAGTACTTC.

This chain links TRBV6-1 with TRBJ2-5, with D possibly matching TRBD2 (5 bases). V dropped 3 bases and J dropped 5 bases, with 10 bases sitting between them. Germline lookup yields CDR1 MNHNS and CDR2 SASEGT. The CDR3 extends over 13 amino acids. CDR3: CASSDLTGETQYF. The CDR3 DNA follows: TGTGCCAGCAGTGATCTTACGGGGGAGACCCAGTACTTC.

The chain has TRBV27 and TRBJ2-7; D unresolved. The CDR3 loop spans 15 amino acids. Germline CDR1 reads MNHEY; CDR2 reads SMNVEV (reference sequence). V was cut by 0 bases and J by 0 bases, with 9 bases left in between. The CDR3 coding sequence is TGTGCCAGCAGTTTATCCGGTTACAGCTCCTACGAGCAGTACTTC. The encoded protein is CASSLSGYSSYEQYF.

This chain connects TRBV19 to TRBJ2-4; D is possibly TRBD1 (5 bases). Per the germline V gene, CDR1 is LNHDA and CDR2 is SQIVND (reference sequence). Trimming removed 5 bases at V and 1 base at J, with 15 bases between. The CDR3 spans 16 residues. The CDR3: CASSVLGLGAKNIQYF. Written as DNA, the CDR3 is TGTGCCAGTAGTGTTTTGGGGCTCGGGGCCAAAAACATTCAGTACTTC.

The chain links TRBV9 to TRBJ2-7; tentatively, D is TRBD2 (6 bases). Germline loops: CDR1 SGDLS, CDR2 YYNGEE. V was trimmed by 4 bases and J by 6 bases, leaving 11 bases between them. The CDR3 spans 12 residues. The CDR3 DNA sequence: TGTGCCAGCAGCCCCACCGGGGGCGAGCAGTACTTC. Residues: CASSPTGGEQYF.

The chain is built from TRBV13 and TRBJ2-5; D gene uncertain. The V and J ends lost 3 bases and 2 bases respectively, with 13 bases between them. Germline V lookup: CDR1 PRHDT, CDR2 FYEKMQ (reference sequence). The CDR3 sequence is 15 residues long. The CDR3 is CASSFGSRWQETQYF. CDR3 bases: TGTGCCAGCAGCTTCGGGTCCCGGTGGCAAGAGACCCAGTACTTC.

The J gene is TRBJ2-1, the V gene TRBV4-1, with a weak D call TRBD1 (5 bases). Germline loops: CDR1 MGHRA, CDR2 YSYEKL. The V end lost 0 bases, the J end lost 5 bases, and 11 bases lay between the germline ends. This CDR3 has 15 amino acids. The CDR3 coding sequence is TGCGCCAGCAGCCAAGACAGGGTAACCGACAATGAGCAGTTCTTC. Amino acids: CASSQDRVTDNEQFF.

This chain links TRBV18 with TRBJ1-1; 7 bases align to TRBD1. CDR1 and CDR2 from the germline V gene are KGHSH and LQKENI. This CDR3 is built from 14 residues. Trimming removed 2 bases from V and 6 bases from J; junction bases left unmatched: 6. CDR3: CASSPGDRVSEAFF. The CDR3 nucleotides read TGTGCCAGCTCACCAGGCGACAGGGTCTCTGAAGCTTTCTTT. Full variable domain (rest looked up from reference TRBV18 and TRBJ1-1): NAGVMQNPRHLVRRRGQEARLRCSPMKGHSHVYWYRQLPEEGLKFMVYLQKENIIDESGMPKERFSAEFPKEGPSILRIQQVVRGDSAAYFCASSPGDRVSEAFFGQGTRLTVV.

The DNA of the CDR3 is TGTGCCATCGCCGGGACTAGCGTTAAAGATACGCAGTATTTT. This codes for CAIAGTSVKDTQYF. The chain carries TRBV10-3 and TRBJ2-3, with 10 bases matching TRBD2. This CDR3 contains 14 residues. J lost 5 bases, V lost 8 bases, and 7 bases had no gene match. From germline, CDR1 is ENHRY and CDR2 SYGVKD.

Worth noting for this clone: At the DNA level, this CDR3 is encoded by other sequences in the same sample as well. The CDR3, as DNA: TGTGCCAGCAGCCAAGCGGGAGGTCGAGGCACTGAAGCTTTCTTT. Amino acids: CASSQAGGRGTEAFF. This chain links TRBV14 with TRBJ1-1; D is undetermined. The V end was cut by 1 base, the J end by 4 bases, with 13 bases between. The CDR3 runs 15 residues. Germline-derived CDR1 and CDR2 are SGHDN and FVKESK. The variable domain in full, completed from reference TRBV14 and TRBJ1-1, reads EAGVTQFPSHSVIEKGQTVTLRCDPISGHDNLYWYRRVMGKEIKFLLHFVKESKQDESGMPNNRFLAERTGGTYSTLKVQPAELEDSGVYFCASSQAGGRGTEAFFGQGTRLTVV.

The CDR3 spells CASREYSRVVETQYF. The CDR3 DNA reads TGTGCCAGCAGAGAGTATTCCAGGGTTGTTGAGACCCAGTACTTC. The chain has TRBV6-1 and TRBJ2-5; D is perhaps TRBD1 (5 bases). The ends were cut back, 6 bases at V and 5 bases at J, with 19 bases in the middle. Germline-derived CDR1 and CDR2 are MNHNS and SASEGT. CDR3 length: 15 amino acids.

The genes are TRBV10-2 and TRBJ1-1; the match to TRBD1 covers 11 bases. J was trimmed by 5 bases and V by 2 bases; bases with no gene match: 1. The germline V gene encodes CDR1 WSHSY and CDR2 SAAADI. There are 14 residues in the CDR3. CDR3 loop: CASSEGQGATEAFF. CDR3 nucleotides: TGCGCCAGCAGTGAGGGACAGGGGGCGACTGAAGCTTTCTTT.